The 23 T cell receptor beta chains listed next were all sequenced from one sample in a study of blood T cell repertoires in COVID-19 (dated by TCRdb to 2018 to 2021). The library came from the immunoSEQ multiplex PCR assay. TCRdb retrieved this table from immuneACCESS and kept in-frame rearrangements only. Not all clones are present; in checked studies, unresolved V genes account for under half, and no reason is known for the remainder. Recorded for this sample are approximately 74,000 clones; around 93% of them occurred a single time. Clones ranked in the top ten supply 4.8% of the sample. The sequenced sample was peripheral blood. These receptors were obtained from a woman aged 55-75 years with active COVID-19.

The CDR3 spells CASSPSSGMYQETQYF. In DNA form, the CDR3 reads TGTGCCAGCAGCCCTTCTAGCGGGATGTACCAAGAGACCCAGTACTTC. The chain has TRBV5-4 and TRBJ2-5, with 9 positions matching TRBD2. The CDR3 is 16 residues long. Germline V gives CDR1 SGHNT, CDR2 YYREEE (reference sequence). With 4 bases clipped from V and 0 bases from J, the junction kept 7 bases outside the gene matches. The full variable domain, completed using reference TRBV5-4 and TRBJ2-5, is ETGVTQSPTHLIKTRGQQVTLRCSSQSGHNTVSWYQQALGQGPQFIFQYYREEENGRGNFPPRFSGLQFPNYSSELNVNALELDDSALYLCASSPSSGMYQETQYFGPGTRLLVL.

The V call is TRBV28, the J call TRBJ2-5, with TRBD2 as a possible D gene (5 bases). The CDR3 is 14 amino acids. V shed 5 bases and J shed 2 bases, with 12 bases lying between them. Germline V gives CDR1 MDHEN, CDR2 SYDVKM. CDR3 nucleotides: TGTGCCAGCAGTGTGAGGACGGGACAAGAGACCCAGTACTTC. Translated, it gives CASSVRTGQETQYF.

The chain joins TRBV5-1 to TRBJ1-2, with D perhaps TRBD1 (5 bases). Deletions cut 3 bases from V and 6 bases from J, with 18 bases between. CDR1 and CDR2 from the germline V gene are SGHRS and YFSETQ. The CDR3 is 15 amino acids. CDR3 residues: CASSSEPGRGNGYTF. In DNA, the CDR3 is TGCGCCAGCAGCTCAGAACCGGGACGCGGGAATGGCTACACCTTC.

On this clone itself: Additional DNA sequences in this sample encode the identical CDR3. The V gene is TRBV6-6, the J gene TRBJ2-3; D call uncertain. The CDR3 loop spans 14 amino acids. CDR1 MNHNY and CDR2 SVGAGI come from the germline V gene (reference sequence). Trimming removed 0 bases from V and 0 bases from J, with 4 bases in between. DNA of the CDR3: TGTGCCAGCAGTTACTCAACTAGCACAGATACGCAGTATTTT. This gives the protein CASSYSTSTDTQYF.

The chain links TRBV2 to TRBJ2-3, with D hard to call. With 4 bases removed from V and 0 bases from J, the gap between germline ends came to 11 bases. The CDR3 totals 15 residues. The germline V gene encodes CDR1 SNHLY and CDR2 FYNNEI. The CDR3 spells CASSGSAISTDTQYF. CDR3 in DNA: TGTGCCAGCAGTGGGTCTGCGATAAGCACAGATACGCAGTATTTT.

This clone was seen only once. The CDR3 spells CASSYSEGDTQYF. DNA of the CDR3: TGTGCCAGCAGTTACTCGGAGGGGGATACGCAGTATTTT. The chain recombines TRBV6-5 with TRBJ2-3; D perhaps matches TRBD2 (6 bases). Trimming removed 0 bases at V and 6 bases at J, with 7 bases between. The V gene's germline CDR1 is MNHEY and CDR2 SVGAGI. This CDR3 has 13 amino acids.

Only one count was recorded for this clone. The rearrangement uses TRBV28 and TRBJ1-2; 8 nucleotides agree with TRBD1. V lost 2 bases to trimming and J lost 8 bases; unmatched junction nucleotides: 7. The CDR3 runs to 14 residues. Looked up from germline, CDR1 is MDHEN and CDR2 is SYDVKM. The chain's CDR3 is CASSLTGGRLGYTF. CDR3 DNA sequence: TGTGCCAGCAGTTTAACAGGGGGACGTCTGGGCTACACCTTC.

CDR3 loop: CASSLMGAERSGNTIYF. The CDR3 DNA follows: TGTGCCAGCAGCTTGATGGGGGCAGAGAGATCTGGAAACACCATATATTTT. The chain employs TRBV5-4 and TRBJ1-3, with D tentatively TRBD1 (6 bases). Germline values: CDR1 SGHNT, CDR2 YYREEE (reference sequence). V lost 1 base, J lost 1 base, and 15 bases lay in between. CDR3 length: 17 residues.

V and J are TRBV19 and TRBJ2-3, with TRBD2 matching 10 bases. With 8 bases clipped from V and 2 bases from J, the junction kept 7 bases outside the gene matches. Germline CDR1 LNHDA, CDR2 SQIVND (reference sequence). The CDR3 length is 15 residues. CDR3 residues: CASRRTSGFTDTQYF. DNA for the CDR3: TGTGCCAGTCGAAGGACTAGCGGCTTCACAGATACGCAGTATTTT. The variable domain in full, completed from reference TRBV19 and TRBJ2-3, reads DGGITQSPKYLFRKEGQNVTLSCEQNLNHDAMYWYRQDPGQGLRLIYYSQIVNDFQKGDIAEGYSVSREKKESFPLTVTSAQKNPTAFYLCASRRTSGFTDTQYFGPGTRLTVL.

In DNA, the CDR3 is TGCGCCAGCAGCTTGACGGGGGGGAGGCCTTACTACGAGCAGTACTTC. Residues: CASSLTGGRPYYEQYF. The chain couples TRBV5-1 to TRBJ2-7, with 8 bases aligning to TRBD2. V shed 1 base, J shed 3 bases, and the junction held 9 bases outside the gene matches. Germline V lookup: CDR1 SGHRS, CDR2 YFSETQ. This CDR3 comprises 16 residues.

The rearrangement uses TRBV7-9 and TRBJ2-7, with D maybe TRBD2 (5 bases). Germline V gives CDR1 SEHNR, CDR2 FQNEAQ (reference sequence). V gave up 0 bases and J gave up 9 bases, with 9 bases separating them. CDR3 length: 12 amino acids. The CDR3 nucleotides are TGTGCCAGCAGCTTAGCGGGGAGCGGGCAGTACTTC. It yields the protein CASSLAGSGQYF.

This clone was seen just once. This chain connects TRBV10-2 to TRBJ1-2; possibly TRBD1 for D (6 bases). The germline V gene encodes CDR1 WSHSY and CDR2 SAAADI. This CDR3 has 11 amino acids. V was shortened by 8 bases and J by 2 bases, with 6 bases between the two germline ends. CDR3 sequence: CASQGNYGYTF. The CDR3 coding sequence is TGCGCCAGCCAGGGGAACTATGGCTACACCTTC.

In nucleotides, the CDR3 is TGTGCCAGCACCCAGAGGGGGAGTACAGATACGCAGTATTTT. This sequence encodes CASTQRGSTDTQYF. This sequence joins TRBV6-5 and TRBJ2-3, with D maybe TRBD1 (6 bases). CDR3 length: 14 residues. V lost 7 bases and J lost 3, with 14 bases in between. Germline V gene lookup returns CDR1 MNHEY and CDR2 SVGAGI.

Here the CDR3 reads CASTRDRGTYEQYF. The CDR3, as DNA: TGTGCCAGCACCCGTGACAGGGGGACATACGAGCAGTACTTC. The chain joins TRBV6-5 to TRBJ2-7; TRBD1 matches 9 bases. From germline, CDR1 is MNHEY and CDR2 SVGAGI. V lost 7 bases and J lost 4; bases outside the gene matches: 8. This CDR3 is 14 amino acids long.

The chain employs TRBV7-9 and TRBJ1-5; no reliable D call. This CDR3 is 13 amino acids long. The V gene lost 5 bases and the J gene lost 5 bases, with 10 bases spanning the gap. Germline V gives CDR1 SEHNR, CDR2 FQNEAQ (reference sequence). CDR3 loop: CASSPGRDQPQHF. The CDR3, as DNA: TGTGCCAGCAGCCCCGGCCGGGATCAGCCCCAGCATTTT.

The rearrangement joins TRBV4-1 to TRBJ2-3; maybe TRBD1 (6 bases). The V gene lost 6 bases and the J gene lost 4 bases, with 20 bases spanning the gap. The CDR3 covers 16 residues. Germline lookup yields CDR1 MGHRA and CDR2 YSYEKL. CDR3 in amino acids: CASRDTRRQVSDTQYF. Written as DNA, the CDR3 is TGCGCCAGCAGGGACACCAGGAGACAGGTTTCAGATACGCAGTATTTT.

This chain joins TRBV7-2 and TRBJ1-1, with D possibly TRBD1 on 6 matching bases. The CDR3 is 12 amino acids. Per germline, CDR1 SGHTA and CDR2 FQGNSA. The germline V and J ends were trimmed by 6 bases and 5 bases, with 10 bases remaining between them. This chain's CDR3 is CASRRTVTEAFF. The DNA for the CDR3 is TGTGCCAGCAGAAGGACAGTAACTGAAGCTTTCTTT.

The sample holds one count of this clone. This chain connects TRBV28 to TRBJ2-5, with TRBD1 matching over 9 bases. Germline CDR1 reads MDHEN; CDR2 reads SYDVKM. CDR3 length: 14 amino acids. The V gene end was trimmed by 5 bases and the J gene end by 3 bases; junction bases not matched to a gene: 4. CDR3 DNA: TGTGCCAGCAGTGTAACAGGGGGCAAAGAGACCCAGTACTTC. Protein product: CASSVTGGKETQYF.

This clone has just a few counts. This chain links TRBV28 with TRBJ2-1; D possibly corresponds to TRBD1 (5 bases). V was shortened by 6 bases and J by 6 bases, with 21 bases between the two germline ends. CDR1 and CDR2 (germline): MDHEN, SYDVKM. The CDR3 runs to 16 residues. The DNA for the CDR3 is TGTGCCAGCAGCCCCATTATGTCCGGACACCTCAATGAGCAGTTCTTC. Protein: CASSPIMSGHLNEQFF.

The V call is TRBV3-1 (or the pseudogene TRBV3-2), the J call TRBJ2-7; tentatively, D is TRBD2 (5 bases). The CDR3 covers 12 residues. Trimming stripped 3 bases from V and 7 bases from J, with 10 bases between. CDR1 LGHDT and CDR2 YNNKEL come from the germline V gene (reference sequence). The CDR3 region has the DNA TGTGCCAGCAGCCAGCGGGTGGGGGAGCAGTACTTC. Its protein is CASSQRVGEQYF.

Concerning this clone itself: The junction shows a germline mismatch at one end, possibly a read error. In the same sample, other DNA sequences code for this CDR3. In DNA, the CDR3 is TGTGCCAGCAGTGAAAGGGGCAGTGTTCGTCCTGAAGCTTTTTTT. Translation gives CASSERGSVRPEAFF. J is TRBJ1-1 and V is TRBV2, with D possibly matching TRBD1 (5 bases). The germline CDR1 and CDR2 sequences are SNHLY and FYNNEI. The CDR3 consists of 15 residues.

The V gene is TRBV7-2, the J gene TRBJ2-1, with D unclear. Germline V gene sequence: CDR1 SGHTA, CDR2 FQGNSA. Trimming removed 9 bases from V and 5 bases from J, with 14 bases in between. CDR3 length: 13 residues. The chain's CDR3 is CASYNLVHNEQFF. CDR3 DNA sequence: TGTGCCAGTTACAATTTGGTACACAATGAGCAGTTCTTC.

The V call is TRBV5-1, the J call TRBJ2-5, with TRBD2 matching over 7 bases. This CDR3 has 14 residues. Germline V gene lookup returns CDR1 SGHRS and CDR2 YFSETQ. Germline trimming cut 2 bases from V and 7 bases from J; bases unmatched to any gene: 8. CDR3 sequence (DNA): TGCGCCAGCAGCTTATCGGTCGGCGGGGGGACCCAGTACTTC. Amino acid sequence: CASSLSVGGGTQYF. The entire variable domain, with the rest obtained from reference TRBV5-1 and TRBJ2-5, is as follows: KAGVTQTPRYLIKTRGQQVTLSCSPISGHRSVSWYQQTPGQGLQFLFEYFSETQRNKGNFPGRFSGRQFSNSRSEMNVSTLELGDSALYLCASSLSVGGGTQYFGPGTRLLVL.